Each of the 27 T cell receptor beta chains below was sequenced from the same sample in a study of blood T cell repertoires in COVID-19. Here immunoSEQ multiplex PCR was the method, and the copy in TCRdb shows in-frame clones only, minus some. The table has about 110,000 clones, more than 70% seen once; the top ten hold approximately 3.4%. Sequenced: peripheral blood. These receptors all come from a woman between 50 and 59 years old with acute or convalescent COVID-19.

V is TRBV28 and J is TRBJ1-2; TRBD1 matches at 9 bases. V shed 3 bases and J 7 bases; nucleotides not matched to a gene: 3. CDR1 and CDR2 from the germline V gene are MDHEN and SYDVKM. This CDR3 region has 13 residues. CDR3 in amino acids: CASSFGQGFGYTF. In DNA, the CDR3 is TGTGCCAGCAGTTTTGGACAGGGGTTTGGCTACACCTTC.

CDR3 nucleotides: TGTGCCAGCAGCTCACCGGGACTAGCGGGAGTGGGTTCAGATACGCAGTATTTT. Protein product: CASSSPGLAGVGSDTQYF. The V call is TRBV5-4, the J call TRBJ2-3; 14 bases line up with TRBD2. The CDR3 runs to 18 residues. J was trimmed by 4 bases and V by 3 bases; bases with no gene match: 10. Germline CDR1 is SGHNT and CDR2 is YYREEE (reference sequence).

The V call is TRBV6-6, the J call TRBJ2-2, with a weak D call TRBD2 (6 bases). This CDR3 region has 15 residues. Germline CDR1 is MNHNY and CDR2 is SVGAGI (reference sequence). Trimming took off 6 bases at V and 1 base at J, with 12 bases between the two ends. The CDR3 DNA follows: TGTGCCAGCAGACCGAGCGGGCTGAACACCGGGGAGCTGTTTTTT. Its protein product is CASRPSGLNTGELFF.

The gene calls are TRBV6-5 and TRBJ2-7, with D hard to call. CDR1 is MNHEY and CDR2 is SVGAGI in the germline V gene. Trimming cost V 2 bases and J 4 bases, with 9 bases left between them. The CDR3 spans 13 residues. This chain's CDR3 is CASSYRPRYEQYF. CDR3 sequence (DNA): TGTGCCAGCAGTTACCGACCTAGGTACGAGCAGTACTTC.

The chain uses TRBV28 and TRBJ1-5; 7 bases are a match to TRBD1. The CDR3 consists of 15 residues. Looked up from germline, CDR1 is MDHEN and CDR2 is SYDVKM. Trimming removed 6 bases from V and 3 bases from J; junction bases left unmatched: 8. The CDR3 region has the DNA TGTGCCAGCAGCCAACCGACAGGGCTCAATCAGCCCCAGCATTTT. Translation gives CASSQPTGLNQPQHF.

The V gene is TRBV6-5, the J gene TRBJ2-7, with D tentatively TRBD2 (6 bases). CDR3 length: 15 amino acids. In germline, CDR1 is MNHEY, CDR2 SVGAGI. V was trimmed by 5 bases and J by 0 bases, leaving 14 bases between them. The CDR3 nucleotides are TGTGCCAGCAGTCGAATTAGCGGAAGCTCCTACGAGCAGTACTTC. Amino acids: CASSRISGSSYEQYF.

V and J are TRBV2 and TRBJ1-2, with D possibly being TRBD1 (6 bases). Germline assignment: CDR1 SNHLY and CDR2 FYNNEI. V was trimmed by 2 bases and J by 0 bases, leaving 13 bases between them. The CDR3 has 16 amino acids. The CDR3, as DNA: TGTGCCAGCAGTGAACAGGGGATCCCCACTAACTATGGCTACACCTTC. It specifies CASSEQGIPTNYGYTF.

V gene TRBV12-3 or TRBV12-4 combines with J gene TRBJ1-5; D is perhaps TRBD1 (6 bases). V lost 7 bases and J lost 8, with 15 bases in between. This CDR3 is 13 amino acids long. The CDR3 loop is CASTRTWTEPQHF. The CDR3 nucleotides are TGTGCCAGCACTCGGACATGGACAGAGCCCCAGCATTTT.

The genes are TRBV14 and TRBJ2-7; 9 bases map to TRBD2. Unmatched junction bases numbered 8, after V lost 4 bases and J lost 1 base. The germline V gene encodes CDR1 SGHDN and CDR2 FVKESK. The CDR3 runs to 16 residues. The CDR3 DNA follows: TGTGCCAGCAGCCCCTTGGCTAGCGGGGTTTCCTACGAGCAGTACTTC. Its translation: CASSPLASGVSYEQYF.

The CDR3 spells CASSPGAVETQYF. In DNA, the CDR3 is TGCGCCAGCAGCCCAGGGGCAGTAGAGACCCAGTACTTC. The rearrangement uses TRBV5-1 and TRBJ2-5, with a tentative D call TRBD1 (6 bases). CDR3 length: 13 amino acids. V was clipped by 4 bases and J by 4 bases, with 11 bases between them. Germline V CDR1 and CDR2: SGHRS, YFSETQ.

The V and J genes are TRBV5-4 and TRBJ2-3, with TRBD2 identical over 12 bases. Germline V gene data show CDR1 as SGHNT and CDR2 as YYREEE (reference sequence). With V trimmed by 4 bases and J by 4 bases, 7 bases remained unmatched. There are 16 residues in the CDR3. Here the CDR3 reads CASSRPSGRASDTQYF. CDR3 DNA: TGTGCCAGCAGCCGTCCTAGCGGGAGGGCCTCAGATACGCAGTATTTT.

CDR3: CASTEPRGPPLTGELFF. The CDR3 nucleotides are TGCGCCAGCACCGAACCGCGGGGTCCCCCCTTGACCGGGGAGCTGTTTTTT. The chain links TRBV5-1 to TRBJ2-2; a weak D match, TRBD2 (6 bases). Per the germline V gene, CDR1 is SGHRS and CDR2 is YFSETQ. V was clipped by 6 bases and J by 5 bases, with 23 bases between them. The CDR3 consists of 17 residues.

This chain links TRBV3-1 (or the pseudogene TRBV3-2) with TRBJ1-4, with TRBD1 identical over 7 bases. Germline CDR1 LGHDT, CDR2 YNNKEL (reference sequence). This CDR3 has 14 amino acids. Losses at the gene ends were 1 base for V and 8 bases for J; bases not matched to a gene: 4. CDR3 nucleotide sequence: TGTGCCAGCAGCCAAGTCCACAGGGGAGAAAAACTGTTTTTT. It encodes CASSQVHRGEKLFF.

The V gene is TRBV18, the J gene TRBJ2-3, with D tentatively TRBD2 (6 bases). V lost 0 bases and J lost 1, with 11 bases in between. Germline CDR1 KGHSH, CDR2 LQKENI. The CDR3 is made up of 16 amino acids. The CDR3 coding sequence is TGTGCCAGCTCACCACCTCACGGCGGGGGCACAGATACGCAGTATTTT. This translates into CASSPPHGGGTDTQYF. Combining the CDR3 with reference TRBV18 and TRBJ2-3 gives the whole variable domain NAGVMQNPRHLVRRRGQEARLRCSPMKGHSHVYWYRQLPEEGLKFMVYLQKENIIDESGMPKERFSAEFPKEGPSILRIQQVVRGDSAAYFCASSPPHGGGTDTQYFGPGTRLTVL.

The chain uses TRBV28 and TRBJ1-5; a weak D match, TRBD1 (5 bases). The V end lost 8 bases, the J end lost 1 base, and 9 bases lay between the germline ends. The germline V gene encodes CDR1 MDHEN and CDR2 SYDVKM. The CDR3 runs to 13 residues. In DNA, the CDR3 is TGTGCCAGCCGGGGGATAAGCAATCAGCCCCAGCATTTT. It encodes CASRGISNQPQHF. Using reference TRBV28 and TRBJ1-5 for the parts outside the CDR3, the full variable domain is DVKVTQSSRYLVKRTGEKVFLECVQDMDHENMFWYRQDPGLGLRLIYFSYDVKMKEKGDIPEGYSVSREKKERFSLILESASTNQTSMYLCASRGISNQPQHFGDGTRLSIL.

This chain links TRBV15 with TRBJ1-3; possible D gene TRBD1, 6 bases. V lost 5 bases, J lost 2 bases, and 10 bases lay in between. Germline V gene lookup returns CDR1 LNHNV and CDR2 YYDKDF (reference sequence). CDR3 length: 14 amino acids. The DNA for the CDR3 is TGTGCCACCAGCCAGGACAGAACTGGAAACACCATATATTTT. Translation gives CATSQDRTGNTIYF.

The V call is TRBV15, the J call TRBJ2-7; 13 nucleotides align to TRBD2. The CDR3 totals 16 residues. CDR1 is LNHNV, CDR2 YYDKDF, per germline (reference sequence). V lost 1 base, J lost 3 bases, and 3 bases stayed unmatched. The CDR3 is CATSRGGLAGIYEQYF. The CDR3 coding sequence is TGTGCCACCAGCAGAGGGGGACTAGCGGGAATCTACGAGCAGTACTTC.

The gene calls are TRBV18 and TRBJ2-2; no clear D gene. V gave up 3 bases and J gave up 6 bases, with 11 bases separating them. CDR3 length equals 14 residues. CDR1 is KGHSH and CDR2 is LQKENI in the germline V gene. CDR3 protein: CASSPDTDPGELFF. The CDR3 nucleotides read TGTGCCAGCTCACCGGATACAGATCCCGGGGAGCTGTTTTTT.

J is TRBJ1-1 and V is TRBV25-1, with D possibly matching TRBD1 (6 bases). Trimming cost V 6 bases and J 4 bases, with 15 bases left between them. Germline V gene sequence: CDR1 MGHDK, CDR2 SYGVNS. The CDR3 is 14 residues long. The CDR3 loop is CASSPDSFSTEAFF. Written as DNA, the CDR3 is TGTGCCAGCAGCCCGGACAGTTTCTCCACTGAAGCTTTCTTT. Full variable domain (remainder filled in from reference TRBV25-1 and TRBJ1-1): EADIYQTPRYLVIGTGKKITLECSQTMGHDKMYWYQQDPGMELHLIHYSYGVNSTEKGDLSSESTVSRIRTEHFPLTLESARPSHTSQYLCASSPDSFSTEAFFGQGTRLTVV.

The chain combines TRBV28 with TRBJ1-2, with 7 bases that match TRBD1. V lost 9 bases to trimming and J lost 6 bases; unmatched junction nucleotides: 10. CDR3 length equals 13 residues. CDR1 and CDR2 from the germline V gene are MDHEN and SYDVKM. CDR3 sequence: CASLIDRENGYTF. The CDR3 nucleotides read TGTGCCAGTCTAATCGACAGGGAAAATGGCTACACCTTC.

The chain uses TRBV5-4 and TRBJ1-1; 7 nucleotides agree with TRBD1. V trimming: 4 bases; J trimming: 8 bases; junction bases outside the gene matches: 5. Germline V gene lookup returns CDR1 SGHNT and CDR2 YYREEE (reference sequence). This CDR3 region has 12 residues. CDR3 in DNA: TGTGCCAGCAGCCTCGACAGGGAGGAAGCTTTCTTT. It specifies CASSLDREEAFF.

This chain uses TRBV29-1 with TRBJ2-1; maybe TRBD2 (5 bases). Germline V CDR1 and CDR2: SQVTM, ANQGSEA. Trimming left V 3 bases short and J 5 bases short, with 14 bases between. The CDR3 consists of 14 residues. The CDR3 spells CSVEWTLNNNEQFF. CDR3 nucleotide sequence: TGCAGCGTTGAGTGGACTTTGAACAACAATGAGCAGTTCTTC.

The chain has TRBV19 and TRBJ2-1, with 9 bases matching TRBD2. The CDR3 is made up of 16 amino acids. With 6 bases clipped from V and 9 bases from J, the junction kept 15 bases outside the gene matches. Germline loops: CDR1 LNHDA, CDR2 SQIVND (reference sequence). The CDR3 region has the DNA TGTGCCAGTAGCCCGATTTATAGCGGGAGCATGGGTGAGCAGTTCTTC. Its translation is CASSPIYSGSMGEQFF.

The chain links TRBV2 to TRBJ2-1; TRBD2 might be the D (5 bases). CDR3 length: 15 residues. Germline CDR1 reads SNHLY; CDR2 reads FYNNEI. With 2 bases removed from V and 0 bases from J, the gap between germline ends came to 8 bases. The CDR3 here is CASSETGNSYNEQFF. The CDR3 nucleotides read TGTGCCAGCAGTGAAACGGGGAACTCCTACAATGAGCAGTTCTTC.

This rearrangement joins TRBV27 to TRBJ2-5; 8 bases fit TRBD2. The CDR3 length is 17 residues. Trimming at V came to 1 base and at J to 5 bases, leaving 12 bases not matched to a gene. Germline lookup yields CDR1 MNHEY and CDR2 SMNVEV (reference sequence). CDR3: CASSLYRYSGKAETQYF. As DNA, the CDR3 is TGTGCCAGCAGTTTATACCGGTATAGCGGGAAGGCTGAGACCCAGTACTTC.

The J gene is TRBJ2-1, the V gene TRBV19; 7 nucleotides align to TRBD2. This CDR3 has 14 amino acids. The V gene end was trimmed by 4 bases and the J gene end by 4 bases; junction bases not matched to a gene: 4. From germline, CDR1 is LNHDA and CDR2 SQIVND (reference sequence). In nucleotides, the CDR3 is TGTGCCAGTAGTACACCTAGCGGATACAATGAGCAGTTCTTC. Protein product: CASSTPSGYNEQFF.

This sequence joins TRBV19 and TRBJ2-2, with 9 nucleotides matching TRBD1. With V trimmed by 6 bases and J by 7 bases, 9 bases remained unmatched. The V gene's germline CDR1 is LNHDA and CDR2 SQIVND (reference sequence). This CDR3 has 15 residues. The CDR3 sequence is CASRNTGGAGGELFF. CDR3 nucleotides: TGTGCCAGTAGAAACACAGGGGGCGCCGGCGGGGAGCTGTTTTTT. Full variable domain (rest looked up from reference TRBV19 and TRBJ2-2): DGGITQSPKYLFRKEGQNVTLSCEQNLNHDAMYWYRQDPGQGLRLIYYSQIVNDFQKGDIAEGYSVSREKKESFPLTVTSAQKNPTAFYLCASRNTGGAGGELFFGEGSRLTVL.